The sequence of this TCR beta chain was determined in a study of T cell responses to AZD1222 COVID-19 vaccine. Measured with immunoSEQ multiplex PCR; TCRdb has only the in-frame clones, and not every one. The sample lists approximately 150,000 clones; around nine tenths were seen once. Deletions cut 2 bases from V and 4 bases from J, with 5 bases between. Germline CDR1 reads MGHDK; CDR2 reads SYGVNS. The length of the CDR3 is 12 residues. Notes on this clone: Its antigen is unidentified.

Whole-study findings and limits: White British donors predominated, females outnumbered males, and clonal diversity was possibly underestimated. Receipt of two AZD1222 doses was followed by a rise in Spike-specific TCR breadth and depth.

The gene calls are TRBV25-1 and TRBJ1-2, with D hard to call. Specimen: peripheral blood, collected on day 0 of AZD1222 vaccination. This clonotype originated in an adult in good health. CDR3 sequence: CASSEAFYGYTF. CDR3 DNA: TGTGCCAGCAGTGAAGCCTTCTATGGCTACACCTTC.